Included here is one T cell receptor (beta chain) sequence, with context. What it recognizes is unknown. This CDR3 is built from 21 residues. V lost 0 bases to trimming and J lost 4 bases, with 28 bases between them. The germline gives CDR1 GTSNPN, CDR2 SVGIG (reference sequence). The data are from a study of radiation and T cells in renal cell carcinoma. Time point given: blood 4 weeks post-SBRT, at nephrectomy. As to treatment: 15 Gy SBRT to primary tumor, nephrectomy 4 weeks later. Nephrectomy followed 15 Gy stereotactic body radiation by 4 weeks. Data came from immunoSEQ multiplex PCR; TCRdb stores just in-frame clones and leaves some out. The data show about 34,000 clones, roughly 80% seen once. Study-wide findings and caveats: From baseline, blood top tumor clonotypes peaked at 2 weeks post-radiation.

The chain employs TRBV30 and TRBJ2-6, with unresolved D. This receptor was identified in a man in his 60s with renal cell carcinoma. The source material was blood, sampled from a patient whose treatment included radiotherapy and nephrectomy. CDR3 coding DNA: TGTGCCTGGAGTGTAGAGTATCGACTCGACGGATCCCTCCCCGGGGCCAACGTCCTGACTTTC. It specifies CAWSVEYRLDGSLPGANVLTF.